This TCR beta chain came from a study of CD8+ T cells in alopecia areata listed by TCRdb under 2018. For the wider study: Treated patients were enrolled in an open-label pilot trial of oral tofacitinib, 5 to 10 mg twice daily, for moderate-to-severe alopecia areata. Patients stayed on tofacitinib for 6 to 18 months and then had 6 months of follow-up off drug so that delayed response and recurrence could be assessed. For the treated patients, the SALT score, which quantifies what percentage of scalp surface area is affected, served as the measure of disease severity. The study used high-throughput TCRbeta sequencing to examine T cell clonal expansion in alopecia areata, in both the C3H/HeJ mouse model and human patients. In humans, TCRbeta sequencing was performed on scalp tissue and on sorted CD4+ and CD8+ peripheral blood T cells from healthy controls and from patients with patchy or totalis/universalis alopecia areata. Biopsies were taken from tofacitinib-treated patients at baseline and at 4 and 24 weeks of treatment, and a later scalp biopsy was taken in several of the tofacitinib-treated patients. Clonality in the scalp was compared among normal scalp (n=4), patchy alopecia areata scalp (n=8), and alopecia totalis/universalis scalp (n=8). The RNA source kit depended on sample type: the PAXgene miRNA kit for fixed scalp, the miRNeasy kit for PBMCs, and the RNeasy kit for mouse skin. TCRbeta CDR3 regions were amplified by immunoSEQ multiplex PCR with 35 Vbeta forward and 13 Jbeta reverse primers.

General study outcomes and caveats: Many expanded lesional clones were found to persist in scalp and blood during tofacitinib treatment, and relapse after treatment cessation may be partly explained by this persistence. Compared with normal scalp, lesional scalp, particularly in alopecia totalis/universalis, had higher clonality and more expanded CD8+ clones, which suggests antigenic drive. Tofacitinib significantly decreased scalp clonality and the number of expanded CD8+ clones among the top 100 scalp clones. Compared with mice, TCR sequences shared between patients were less clear, possibly partly because of HLA diversity across the patient population. Unlike mouse skin, where gammadelta T cells dominate, normal human skin contains resident alphabeta T cells that get sequenced too, which complicates analysis of the scalp TCR repertoire. The treated cohort was small, with a single nonresponder, so links between baseline CD8+ expansion and response need larger studies.

The time point label, as the study defines it: around 29 days on oral tofacitinib. This specimen's treatment or condition label, interpreted: oral pan-JAK inhibitor, 5-10 mg twice daily. Peripheral blood and lesional scalp punch biopsies were obtained from patients with alopecia areata. PBMCs were isolated by density centrifugation and stained for CD3, CD4 and CD8, and CD4+ and CD8+ T cells were sorted on a FACSAria. This clone showed up many times. It has no known antigen specificity. Nothing much larger sits one base from this clone, and base qualities are not available. Receptor amplification or capture employed the immunoSEQ multiplex PCR assay. RNA was extracted from all samples and reverse transcribed into cDNA as template for TCR sequencing. SuperScript III was used to make first-strand cDNA, primed with a 2:1 mix of oligo-dT and random hexamers. Amplification bias was assessed with a synthetic immune receptor repertoire, and residual bias was removed computationally. The authors' analysis ran thus. Raw reads were preprocessed to remove errors, and CDR3 was defined by IMGT conventions from the conserved cysteine to phenylalanine. To get clonality, Shannon entropy was normalized by log2 of the number of productive unique TCRs and the result was subtracted from 1. Whether each scalp clone was CD4 or CD8 was inferred by checking scalp TCRbeta sequences against the CD4 and CD8 repertoires from sorted blood. Imported from immuneACCESS, the table was reduced by TCRdb to in-frame sequences with V and J called. These copies leave out some clones; in studies compared against another copy, an unresolved V gene accounts for under half, and the cause of the remainder is not known. The DNA gave D and trimming, while V, J and clone size come from that table. The table for this sample lists about 120,000 clones; approximately 53% of them were counted only once. The top ten clones comprise roughly 0.5% of the sample.

CDR1 and CDR2 were assigned from the germline V gene as SGHRS and YFSETQ. From cysteine to phenylalanine, the CDR3 is 15 amino acids long. Here the CDR3 DNA is all that survives: 45 bases in frame from base 1. V was cut back by 4 bases and J by 3 bases, leaving a gap of 14 bases between them. The sequenced sample was CD4+ T cells sorted from blood, obtained at week 4, from a patient treated with tofacitinib. The receptor was derived from a human donor with alopecia areata. The chain employs TRBV5-1 and TRBJ2-1; the D match is possibly TRBD1 or TRBD2, with 5 bases aligned in each. DNA sequence: TGCGCCAGCAGCCGAGGGGCGGCCGACTACAATGAGCAGTTCTTC. Its amino acids are CASSRGAADYNEQFF.